These 7 T cell receptor beta chains share one sample of origin, sequenced in a study of shared clonotypes between healthy human individuals. Sequencing was performed with immunoSEQ multiplex PCR; in TCRdb, only in-frame clones are kept and a portion is missing. The sample has about 690,000 clones, 90% seen once. Sequences were obtained from memory CD8+ T cells from PBMCs. The subset was: CD45RO+ cells pooled with CCR7-negative TemRA cells. The source of these receptors is a man aged 18 to 30 in good health. Some clones in this sample may be carry-over from other donors' samples.

The rearrangement links TRBV5-1 to TRBJ2-7; TRBD1 agrees at 10 bases. Germline CDR1 SGHRS, CDR2 YFSETQ. The CDR3 has 17 amino acids. The V segment lost 4 bases and the J segment 3 bases; nucleotides outside the gene matches: 13. The CDR3 reads CASSQKVGTGDIYEQYF. CDR3 nucleotide sequence: TGCGCCAGCAGCCAGAAAGTCGGGACAGGGGATATCTACGAGCAGTACTTC.

The chain carries TRBV15 and TRBJ1-5; a possible D gene is TRBD1 (6 bases). This CDR3 has 14 residues. Germline V gene data show CDR1 as LNHNV and CDR2 as YYDKDF (reference sequence). V was shortened by 1 base and J by 6 bases, with 10 bases between the two germline ends. CDR3 region: CATSRAGAGQPQHF. CDR3 DNA sequence: TGTGCCACCAGCAGAGCAGGGGCTGGTCAGCCCCAGCATTTT.

The CDR3 DNA sequence: TGTGCCAGCAGTGATCAAGTAACAGGGGGAGGCACTGAAGCTTTCTTT. It translates to CASSDQVTGGGTEAFF. V gene TRBV2 combines with J gene TRBJ1-1, with 8 bases matching TRBD1. Losses at the gene ends were 3 bases for V and 4 bases for J; bases not matched to a gene: 10. CDR1 and CDR2 from the germline V gene are SNHLY and FYNNEI. This CDR3 contains 16 residues.

The V and J genes are TRBV7-8 and TRBJ2-3, with D possibly TRBD2 on 6 matching bases. In germline, CDR1 is SGHVS, CDR2 FQNEAQ. The CDR3 totals 16 residues. V dropped 2 bases and J dropped 1 base, with 13 bases sitting between them. In nucleotides, the CDR3 is TGTGCCAGCAGCTTAAATCGGCGGGGAGGCACAGATACGCAGTATTTT. It encodes CASSLNRRGGTDTQYF. Full variable domain (outside the CDR3, taken from reference TRBV7-8 and TRBJ2-3): GAGVSQSPRYKVAKRGQDVALRCDPISGHVSLFWYQQALGQGPEFLTYFQNEAQLDKSGLPSDRFFAERPEGSVSTLKIQRTQQEDSAVYLCASSLNRRGGTDTQYFGPGTRLTVL.

The chain joins TRBV7-3 to TRBJ2-7; 8 positions match TRBD2. In germline, CDR1 is SGHTA, CDR2 FQGTGA. J gave up 5 bases and V 6 bases, and 12 bases lay outside the gene matches. The CDR3 length is 15 residues. CDR3 DNA sequence: TGTGCCAGCAGTCTAATGGCGGGAGGAGACCACGAGCAGTACTTC. Encoded protein: CASSLMAGGDHEQYF.

The J gene is TRBJ2-7, the V gene TRBV30; the D gene is possibly TRBD2 (6 bases). The CDR3 has 13 residues. V gave up 6 bases and J gave up 3 bases, with 15 bases separating them. Germline V gene sequence: CDR1 GTSNPN, CDR2 SVGIG (reference sequence). In DNA form, the CDR3 reads TGTGCCTGCCACCGAGCGGGTCACTACGAGCAGTACTTC. Translated: CACHRAGHYEQYF.

This sequence joins TRBV29-1 and TRBJ1-2; 10 bases are a match to TRBD1. V lost 6 bases and J lost 5; bases outside the gene matches: 3. There are 12 residues in the CDR3. Germline V gives CDR1 SQVTM, CDR2 ANQGSEA. CDR3 nucleotides: TGCAGCGTCGACAGGGGGCAATATGGCTACACCTTC. Protein product: CSVDRGQYGYTF.